A selection of T cell receptor beta chains follows, all from one sample in a study of blood T cell repertoires in COVID-19. TCRdb's table, derived via immunoSEQ multiplex PCR, lists solely in-frame clones and lacks some. The sample consists of approximately 150,000 clones, approximately 86% of them appearing once. Sequenced: peripheral blood. These receptors were obtained from a man between 65 and 85 years old with acute or convalescent COVID-19. The CDR3 runs from the conserved cysteine through the conserved F or W.

V: TRBV11-2; J: TRBJ2-7; CDR3: CASSSKTSGTPNEQYF
V: TRBV9; J: TRBJ2-1; CDR3: CASSVSAGGPHNEQFF
V: TRBV3-1/TRBV3-2; J: TRBJ2-1; CDR3: CASSQGRLAGVYNEQFF
V: TRBV7-2; J: TRBJ1-2; CDR3: CASSFSAAGAYGYTF
V: TRBV29-1; J: TRBJ2-5; CDR3: CSVLLGQETQYF
V: TRBV6-5; J: TRBJ2-1; CDR3: CASSLDIGYNEQFF
V: TRBV4-3; J: TRBJ2-1; CDR3: CASSQAPVGRAYNEQFF
V: TRBV6-6; J: TRBJ1-5; CDR3: CASSYSGFSSNQPQHF
V: TRBV30; J: TRBJ1-4; CDR3: CAWSGPGQGYEKLFF
V: TRBV6-1; J: TRBJ2-1; CDR3: CASSGPGTGMPNEQFF
V: TRBV6-6; J: TRBJ1-5; CDR3: CASRRRDRGSQPQHF
V: TRBV27; J: TRBJ2-7; CDR3: CASSLWTGEAIYHEQYF
V: TRBV29-1; J: TRBJ1-1; CDR3: CSVENRAPTEAFF
V: TRBV29-1; J: TRBJ2-1; CDR3: CSVEGLGSYNEQFF
V: TRBV24-1; J: TRBJ1-5; CDR3: CATSDLQKVNSNQPQHF
V: TRBV9; J: TRBJ1-4; CDR3: CASSGTGGNEKLFF
V: TRBV27; J: TRBJ1-5; CDR3: CASSSRRTGLSSNQPQHF
V: TRBV11-2; J: TRBJ1-2; CDR3: CASSLGQGMGYTF
V: TRBV5-5; J: TRBJ2-7; CDR3: CASSLGTGTSYEQYF
V: TRBV11-2; J: TRBJ2-5; CDR3: CASSGGLAGGGETQYF
V: TRBV15; J: TRBJ1-5; CDR3: CATSRDWGGQGSNQPQHF
V: TRBV7-3; J: TRBJ2-5; CDR3: CASSPVEGGETQYF
V: TRBV5-4; J: TRBJ2-3; CDR3: CASSLPGQGHSDTQYF
V: TRBV7-3; J: TRBJ2-7; CDR3: CASSPDGTGAYEQYF
V: TRBV29-1; J: TRBJ1-3; CDR3: CSVADSLGNTIYF
V: TRBV3-1/TRBV3-2; J: TRBJ2-3; CDR3: CASSPLAGATDTQYF
V: TRBV7-9; J: TRBJ2-7; CDR3: CASSSGAPYSYEQYF
V: TRBV28; J: TRBJ2-5; CDR3: CASPPSGSIGETQYF
V: TRBV7-8; J: TRBJ2-3; CDR3: CASSPRGGHTDTQYF
V: TRBV3-1/TRBV3-2; J: TRBJ1-5; CDR3: CASSQGQGRQPQHF
V: TRBV3-1/TRBV3-2; J: TRBJ2-7; CDR3: CASSQDRTSYEQYF
V: TRBV5-1; J: TRBJ2-5; CDR3: CASSLVGGRVAETQYF
V: TRBV7-2; J: TRBJ2-5; CDR3: CASSIAAQETQYF
V: TRBV11-1; J: TRBJ2-3; CDR3: CASSFLAGGVDTQYF
V: TRBV10-3; J: TRBJ2-7; CDR3: CAISGTSEGGEQYF
V: TRBV7-3; J: TRBJ2-7; CDR3: CASSSDPGLAGAEQYF
V: TRBV7-9; J: TRBJ2-7; CDR3: CASSLAGSYEQYF
V: TRBV5-5; J: TRBJ1-1; CDR3: CASSPDWTGSNTEAFF
V: TRBV19; J: TRBJ2-3; CDR3: CASSIKGATSITDTQYF
V: TRBV6-2/TRBV6-3; J: TRBJ1-3; CDR3: CASSSRGSWDF
V: TRBV12-5; J: TRBJ2-1; CDR3: CASGLSGRLDEQFF
V: TRBV19; J: TRBJ2-6; CDR3: CASSLRDRAFSGANVLTF
V: TRBV10-2; J: TRBJ2-2; CDR3: CASSENLGLTAGELFF
V: TRBV7-2; J: TRBJ2-1; CDR3: CASSPSTSRGFDEQFF
V: TRBV9; J: TRBJ1-3; CDR3: CASSVGQLGNTIYF
V: TRBV28; J: TRBJ2-7; CDR3: CASSVAGTTSYEQYF
V: TRBV3-1/TRBV3-2; J: TRBJ2-5; CDR3: CASSQSGKTQYF
V: TRBV2; J: TRBJ2-3; CDR3: CASKAGSNTDTQYF
V: TRBV27; J: TRBJ2-7; CDR3: CASSPRLAVTYEQYF
V: TRBV11-1; J: TRBJ2-2; CDR3: CASSVGQGANTGELFF
V: TRBV5-1; J: TRBJ2-7; CDR3: CASSLLGNSGSYEQYF
V: TRBV11-2; J: TRBJ2-1; CDR3: CASSPSSLAGVYNEQFF
V: TRBV2; J: TRBJ2-1; CDR3: CASSTSGAYNEQFF
V: TRBV19; J: TRBJ2-1; CDR3: CASSTYLDNEQFF